Presented here are 26 T cell receptor beta chains from one specimen sequenced in a study of tumor-infiltrating lymphocytes in primary liver carcinoma. The investigators made TCR beta cDNA from 400 to 500 ng total RNA, using a constant-region primer. Libraries covering TCR beta were generated through three nested multiplex PCR rounds (using a slightly modified ARM-PCR). A C-beta reverse primer and TRBV1-TRBV30 forward primers served in each of the first two PCR rounds, at approximately 10 cycles apiece. TCRdb re-called the multiplex PCR reads with MiXCR, one entry per CDR3 protein. The sample has just over 30,000 distinct CDR3 sequences; roughly 78% are singletons. Unsorted bulk tissue, about 19-32 mg of it, served as the source for co-extraction of RNA and DNA. The source material was liver tumor tissue from sampling region 3. Subset noted: tumor region T3, left-lateral pole. All receptors derive from a woman in her 30s with primary liver carcinoma and hepatitis B virus infection.

Concerning this clonotype: The germline gene is not matched at one end of the junction; a read error may be the cause. V and J are TRBV11-3 and TRBJ2-7, with 12 bases lining up with TRBD1. The length of the CDR3 is 15 residues. Germline lookup yields CDR1 SGHNT and CDR2 YENEEA. The CDR3 loop reads CASSPGTGGDYKQCF. Here the CDR3 DNA reads TGCGCCAGCAGCCCCGGGACAGGGGGCGACTACAAGCAGTGCTTC. The full variable domain, in which reference TRBV11-3 and TRBJ2-7 provide the parts outside the CDR3, is EAGVVQSPRYKIIEKKQPVAFWCNPISGHNTLYWYLQNLGQGPELLIRYENEEAVDDSQLPKDRFSAERLKGVDSTLKIQPAELGDSAVYLCASSPGTGGDYKQCFGPGTRLTVT.

Details on this clonotype: The conserved phenylalanine or tryptophan normally closing the CDR3 is absent here, so this likely arose from a read error. This chain connects TRBV24-1 to TRBJ2-1; tentatively, D is TRBD1 or TRBD2 (5 bases each). This CDR3 is 16 amino acids long. Trimming cost V 1 base and J 0 bases, with 9 bases left between them. Germline lookup yields CDR1 KGHDR and CDR2 SFDVKD. Written as DNA, the CDR3 is TGTGCCACCAGTGATTTTCCGGGACGCTCCTACAATGAGCAGTTCTAC. Its protein is CATSDFPGRSYNEQFY.

The V call is TRBV11-2, the J call TRBJ2-5; perhaps TRBD2 as D (6 bases). The CDR3 is 16 amino acids. CDR1 is SGHAT, CDR2 FQNNGV, per germline. The DNA of the CDR3 is TGTGTAAGCAGCCCGATCGGACTAATGGGAATAGAGACCCAGTACTTC. Translation: CVSSPIGLMGIETQYF.

This clonotype was recorded many times. A single base separates this from a much larger clone, so it may be a read error. This rearrangement joins TRBV30 to TRBJ1-2; tentatively, D is TRBD1 (6 bases). There are 12 residues in the CDR3. Germline V gene data show CDR1 as GTSNPN and CDR2 as SVGIG (reference sequence). The V end was cut by 7 bases, the J end by 4 bases, with 13 bases between. CDR3 nucleotide sequence: TGTGCCTTGAGCGCCAGGGGCTATGGCTACACCTTC. Protein product: CALSARGYGYTF.

As regards this clonotype: One end of the junction varies from germline; a read error may be responsible. The chain uses TRBV7-8 and TRBJ2-7; tentatively, D is TRBD1 or TRBD2 (5 bases each). CDR1 SGHVS and CDR2 FQNEAQ come from the germline V gene. The CDR3 covers 15 residues. The CDR3 region has the DNA TGTGCCAGCAGTTGCCGGGACCCAGGACGCTGCGAGCAATACTTC. It yields the protein CASSCRDPGRCEQYF.

Points on this clonotype: The junction does not match germline at one end; this may be a read error. This rearrangement joins TRBV6-5 to TRBJ2-2, with D possibly matching TRBD1 (6 bases). Germline V gene data show CDR1 as MNHEY and CDR2 as SVGAGI. This CDR3 is 15 amino acids long. As DNA, the CDR3 is TGTGCCAGCAGTCCGCGTACAGGGTTCACCGGGGAGCCGTTTTTC. The encoded protein is CASSPRTGFTGEPFF.

In this sample, this clonotype turned up many times. At one end the junction does not follow the germline gene, possibly because of a read error. This chain connects TRBV11-1 to TRBJ2-1, with D possibly called TRBD1 or TRBD2 (5 bases each). The CDR3 spans 13 residues. Germline CDR1 is SGHAT and CDR2 is FQDESV (reference sequence). CDR3 coding DNA: TGTGCCAGCAGCTTCGGGACCGACAATGAACAGTTCTTC. It translates to CASSFGTDNEQFF.

Note on this clonotype: One end of the junction varies from germline; a read error may be responsible. The J gene is TRBJ2-7, the V gene TRBV11-2; D ambiguous. CDR3 size: 15 residues. Per germline, CDR1 SGHAT and CDR2 FQNNGV. CDR3 protein: CSSTIGRTATYEQCF. CDR3 DNA sequence: TGTTCCAGCACCATCGGACGGACCGCTACCTACGAGCAGTGCTTC.

By share, this clonotype ranks as medium-sized (0.01 to 0.1%). The CDR3 loop reads CAISEPGTGADTQYF. CDR3 nucleotide sequence: TGTGCCATCAGTGAACCCGGGACAGGGGCCGATACGCAGTATTTT. The chain carries TRBV10-3 and TRBJ2-3; TRBD1 matches 10 bases. Germline CDR1 is ENHRY and CDR2 is SYGVKD. V shed 3 bases, J shed 6 bases, and the junction held 6 bases outside the gene matches. The CDR3 sequence is 15 residues long.

A note on this clonotype: Since no conserved phenylalanine or tryptophan closes the CDR3, a read error is the likely cause. The DNA is omitted, as the CDR3 cannot be located on it reliably, and the CDR3 follows TCRdb's listing. The V call is TRBV6-1, the J call TRBJ1-2. The CDR3 length is 18 residues, termini included. Germline CDR1 is MNHNS and CDR2 is SASEGT. CDR3 sequence: CASRERFLVLRSNYGFTL.

On this clonotype: This may be a read error: a much more frequent sequence differs by one nucleotide. The chain combines TRBV29-1 with TRBJ2-2, with D possibly being TRBD2 (5 bases). V was pared by 0 bases and J by 6 bases, with 14 bases between. Germline assignment: CDR1 SQVTM and CDR2 ANQGSEA. The CDR3 totals 15 residues. CDR3: CSVEDAVGAPGELFF. For the CDR3, the DNA is TGCAGCGTTGAAGACGCCGTGGGAGCCCCCGGGGAGCTGTTTTTT.

This clonotype was counted once. Its ends do not fully match the called genes, so a read error is possible. The chain combines TRBV30 with TRBJ1-2, with D unclear. The CDR3 runs 13 residues. CDR1 GTSNPN and CDR2 SVGIG come from the germline V gene (reference sequence). CDR3 DNA: TGTGTCTGGAGTGTGGATCGGAGTAGTGGCTACACCTTC. Translation: CVWSVDRSSGYTF.

There are many counts of this clonotype. The chain couples TRBV11-2 to TRBJ2-2; D gene unclear. Germline V gives CDR1 SGHAT, CDR2 FQNNGV. Trimming removed 5 bases at V and 0 bases at J, with 13 bases between. The CDR3 sequence is 16 residues long. CDR3: CASSDGRNTNTGELFF. CDR3 DNA sequence: TGTGCCAGCAGCGACGGACGCAACACGAACACCGGGGAGCTGTTTTTT.

This clonotype was counted once. At one end, the junction sequence differs from germline, possibly due to a read error. This chain links TRBV11-2 with TRBJ2-5; D perhaps matches TRBD2 (5 bases). This CDR3 contains 15 residues. Germline CDR1 is SGHAT and CDR2 is FQNNGV. The chain's CDR3 is CASSQIKLGWEIQYF. CDR3 nucleotide sequence: TGTGCCAGTAGCCAGATCAAACTGGGGTGGGAGATCCAGTACTTC.

A word on this clonotype: A read error is likely, as this CDR3 ends without the conserved phenylalanine or tryptophan. The rearrangement joins TRBV11-2 to TRBJ2-3; 7 positions agree with TRBD2. The CDR3 sequence is 16 residues long. V shed 0 bases, J shed 2 bases, and the junction held 5 bases outside the gene matches. Germline CDR1 is SGHAT and CDR2 is FQNNGV. CDR3 protein: CASSLDWAGVTDTQYS. Here the CDR3 DNA reads TGTGCCAGCAGCTTAGATTGGGCGGGAGTCACAGATACGCAGTATTCT.

This clonotype appeared a single time. The junction and the germline gene differ at one end; a read error may be behind it. The chain couples TRBV4-3 to TRBJ2-7, with D maybe TRBD2 (6 bases). The CDR3 has 18 residues. CDR1 LGHNA and CDR2 YSLEER come from the germline V gene. The DNA for the CDR3 is TGCGCCTGCAGCCAAGCTGTGATGGGGGGTCACATTAGCTATGAGCAGTACTTC. The encoded protein is CACSQAVMGGHISYEQYF.

About this clonotype: A read error may produce the germline difference seen at one junction end. The chain joins TRBV10-1 to TRBJ2-2; D gene ambiguous. The V gene's germline CDR1 is WNHNN and CDR2 SYGVQD (reference sequence). The CDR3 spans 13 residues. The CDR3 region has the DNA TGCGCCAACAGTGAACGAAACGCCGGGGAGCTGTTTTTT. Protein product: CANSERNAGELFF.

Worth noting for this clonotype: The missing conserved phenylalanine or tryptophan at the end of this CDR3 makes a read error likely. The rearrangement joins TRBV11-3 to TRBJ2-1; 8 bases match TRBD2. The CDR3 totals 17 residues. The germline V gene has CDR1 SGHNT and CDR2 YENEEA. The CDR3 nucleotides read TGTGCCGGCAGCTCGGGACTAACGGGAGGGGTCACTCCCGAGCAGTTCCTC. Translated, it gives CAGSSGLTGGVTPEQFL.

V gene TRBV4-3 combines with J gene TRBJ2-3; D not certain. This CDR3 has 15 amino acids. Per germline, CDR1 LGHNA and CDR2 YSLEER. The CDR3 DNA reads as TGCGCAAGCCGAACCCGCGACAAGGAATCAGATACGCAGTATTTT. It specifies CASRTRDKESDTQYF.

With regard to this clonotype: Since no conserved phenylalanine or tryptophan closes the CDR3, a read error is the likely cause. The chain recombines TRBV29-1 with TRBJ2-1; D gene unclear. The CDR3 covers 10 residues. Germline V CDR1 and CDR2: SQVTM, ANQGSEA. Deletions cut 6 bases from V and 7 bases from J, with 7 bases between. CDR3 sequence reads: CSVDLNEQFL. The DNA of the CDR3 is TGCAGCGTAGATCTAAATGAGCAGTTCCTT.

About this clonotype itself: The conserved closing phenylalanine or tryptophan is absent in this CDR3, likely reflecting a read error. V and J are TRBV13 and TRBJ2-1; 7 bases fit TRBD2. Germline CDR1 PRHDT, CDR2 FYEKMQ (reference sequence). This CDR3 spans 13 amino acids. The CDR3 nucleotides read TGTGTCAGCAGGGAGGGGAACGGCAATGAACAGTTCCTC. Translated: CVSREGNGNEQFL.

Regarding this clonotype: The germline gene is not matched at one end of the junction; a read error may be the cause. The rearrangement uses TRBV11-1 and TRBJ2-6; TRBD1 aligns across 7 bases. CDR3 length: 17 residues. Germline V lookup: CDR1 SGHAT, CDR2 FQDESV (reference sequence). In DNA form, the CDR3 reads TGCTCCAGCAGCCCCCCGACAGGGAGCTCTGGGGCCAACGTCCTGACTTTC. This encodes CSSSPPTGSSGANVLTF.

The chain has TRBV5-4 and TRBJ2-1; tentatively, D is TRBD2 (6 bases). In germline, CDR1 is SGHNT, CDR2 YYREEE (reference sequence). The CDR3 covers 16 residues. V lost 6 bases and J 7 bases, leaving 23 bases between the germline ends. The CDR3 loop is CASNFPSGRSWNEQFF. The DNA of the CDR3 is TGTGCCAGCAACTTCCCCAGTGGGAGGAGTTGGAATGAGCAGTTCTTC.

Points on this clonotype: This is likely a read error, given that the CDR3 carries no conserved phenylalanine or tryptophan at its end. This chain joins TRBV29-1 and TRBJ1-1; 7 bases map to TRBD1. The CDR3 is 12 residues long. Per the germline V gene, CDR1 is SQVTM and CDR2 is ANQGSEA. V shed 6 bases and J 8 bases; nucleotides not matched to a gene: 9. The CDR3 loop is CSVETGSTEAFI. CDR3 DNA sequence: TGCAGCGTCGAGACAGGGAGTACGGAAGCTTTCATT.

Remarks on this clonotype: At one of its ends the junction is not consistent with the germline gene, which may arise from a read error. The CDR3 nucleotides read TGCAGCGCCGCATGGCTAGCGGGCTACAAAGAGCAGTTCTTC. It encodes CSAAWLAGYKEQFF. The V gene is TRBV29-1, the J gene TRBJ2-1; 8 bases agree with TRBD2. The CDR3 covers 14 residues. Germline CDR1 is SQVTM and CDR2 is ANQGSEA.

The CDR3 here is CASSVNRWVSSYNEQFF. The CDR3 DNA is TGTGCCAGCAGCGTAAATAGATGGGTTTCCTCCTACAATGAGCAGTTCTTC. V gene TRBV9 combines with J gene TRBJ2-1; no reliable D call. The CDR3 loop spans 17 amino acids. Trimming shortened V by 1 base and J by 0 bases, and 14 bases separated the two germline ends. The germline CDR1 and CDR2 sequences are SGDLS and YYNGEE.